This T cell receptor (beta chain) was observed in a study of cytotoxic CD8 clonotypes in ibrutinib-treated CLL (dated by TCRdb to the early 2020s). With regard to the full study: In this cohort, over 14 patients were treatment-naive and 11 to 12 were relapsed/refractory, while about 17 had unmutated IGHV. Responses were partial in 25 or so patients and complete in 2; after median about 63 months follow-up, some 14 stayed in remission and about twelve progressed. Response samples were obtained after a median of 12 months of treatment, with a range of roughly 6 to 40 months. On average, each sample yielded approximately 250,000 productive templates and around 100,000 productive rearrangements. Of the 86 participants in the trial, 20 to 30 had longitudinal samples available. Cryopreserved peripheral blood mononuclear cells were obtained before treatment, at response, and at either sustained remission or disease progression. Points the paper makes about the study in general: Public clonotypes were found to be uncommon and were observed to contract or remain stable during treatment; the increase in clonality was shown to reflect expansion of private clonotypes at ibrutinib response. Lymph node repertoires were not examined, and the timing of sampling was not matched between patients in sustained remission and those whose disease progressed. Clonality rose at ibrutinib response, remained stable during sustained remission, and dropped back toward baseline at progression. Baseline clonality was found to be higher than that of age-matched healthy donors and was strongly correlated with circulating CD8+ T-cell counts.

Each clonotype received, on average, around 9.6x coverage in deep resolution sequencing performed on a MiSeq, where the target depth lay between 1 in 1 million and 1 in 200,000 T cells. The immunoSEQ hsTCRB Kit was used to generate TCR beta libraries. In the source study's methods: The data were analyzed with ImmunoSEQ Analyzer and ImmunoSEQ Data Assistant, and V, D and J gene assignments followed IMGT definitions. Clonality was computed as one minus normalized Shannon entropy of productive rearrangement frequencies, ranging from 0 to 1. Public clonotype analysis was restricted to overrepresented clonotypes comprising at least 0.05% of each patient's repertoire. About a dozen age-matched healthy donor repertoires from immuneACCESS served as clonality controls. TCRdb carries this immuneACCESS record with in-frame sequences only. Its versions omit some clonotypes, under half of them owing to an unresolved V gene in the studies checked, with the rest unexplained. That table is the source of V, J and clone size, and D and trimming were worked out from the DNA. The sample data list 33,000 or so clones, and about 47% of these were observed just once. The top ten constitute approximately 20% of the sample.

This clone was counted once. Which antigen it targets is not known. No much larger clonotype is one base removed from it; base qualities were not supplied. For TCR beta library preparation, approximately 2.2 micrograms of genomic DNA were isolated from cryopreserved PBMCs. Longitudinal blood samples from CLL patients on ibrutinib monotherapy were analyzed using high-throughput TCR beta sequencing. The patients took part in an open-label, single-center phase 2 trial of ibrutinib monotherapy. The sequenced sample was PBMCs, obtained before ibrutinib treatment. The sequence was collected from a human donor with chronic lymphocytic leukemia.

This receptor has the CDR3 CASSSHSSADGAITEAFF. The nucleotides are TGTGCCAGTAGTAGCCACTCATCTGCCGACGGGGCCATCACTGAAGCTTTCTTT. Recombination linked TRBV19 to TRBJ1-1, with TRBD1 tentatively as D gene (5 bases match). Measured from the cysteine to the phenylalanine, the CDR3 is 18 residues long. The only DNA kept is the CDR3, 54 bases in frame from the first base. CDR1 and CDR2, per the germline V gene (reference sequence), are LNHDA and SQIVND. V lost 4 bases and J lost 4 bases; the stretch between them is 25 bases long.